Listed below are T cell receptor beta chains from one sample, sequenced in a study of blood T cell repertoires in COVID-19. Using immunoSEQ multiplex PCR, the repertoire was profiled, and TCRdb retains in-frame clones only, with some absent. The sample records roughly 100,000 clones, roughly 79% being singletons. The sequencing input was peripheral blood. These receptors were collected from a woman aged 80 or older with acute or convalescent COVID-19. CDR3s leave out the opening cysteine and the closing phenylalanine or tryptophan. The order of the fields is V gene, J gene, clone size, CDR3 protein. Size values are once, few and many counts, or a class for expanded clones, and some rows have none.

TRBV4-1,TRBJ2-2,NA,ASSQELSQRGGIGELF
TRBV19,TRBJ1-2,few,ASTPGDRGDGYT
TRBV7-2,TRBJ2-5,NA,ASSLAGGQETQY
TRBV6-5,TRBJ1-1,NA,ASSYRGPMNTEAF
TRBV6-2/TRBV6-3,TRBJ2-6,NA,ASSYRGSGANVLT
TRBV5-6,TRBJ2-7,NA,ASSLEDGQGEQY
TRBV7-9,TRBJ2-3,NA,ASWEATTDTQY
TRBV9,TRBJ2-3,once,ASSARTRGDTQY
TRBV3-1/TRBV3-2,TRBJ1-5,NA,ASSQEGGNQPQH
TRBV20-1,TRBJ2-7,NA,RGGEPYEQY
TRBV4-3,TRBJ1-1,NA,ASSQASRGLAEAF
TRBV27,TRBJ1-1,NA,ASSLMTGGITEAF
TRBV6-5,TRBJ2-2,once,ASTPSDRNTGELF
TRBV28,TRBJ1-1,NA,ASQRGRAEAF
TRBV18,TRBJ1-1,few,ASSRARDSSMNTEAF
TRBV2,TRBJ2-7,NA,ATAAGYEQY
TRBV19,TRBJ1-6,NA,ASSIDTISYNSPLH
TRBV30,TRBJ1-1,NA,AWSVLVRLNTEAF
TRBV11-2,TRBJ1-4,NA,ASSRTLSGQTKLF
TRBV30,TRBJ1-1,few,AWSVGPNTEAF
TRBV19,TRBJ1-2,NA,ASSITGTGYGYT
TRBV6-1,TRBJ1-1,NA,ASSEVSSTEAF
TRBV19,TRBJ2-7,once,ASSADSSYEQY
TRBV28,TRBJ2-5,NA,ASSLVGRQGLMETQY
TRBV6-5,TRBJ1-5,NA,ASSSRGLNQPQH
TRBV18,TRBJ1-6,NA,ASFVGTAGSPLH
TRBV18,TRBJ1-2,NA,ASSPETVRRGYT
TRBV7-6,TRBJ2-3,many,ASSLAPASGITDTQY
TRBV29-1,TRBJ2-7,NA,SVGTGGYEQY
TRBV4-3,TRBJ2-1,NA,ASSQDSEIYNEQF
TRBV6-6,TRBJ2-7,few,ASCPGGSLSYEQY
TRBV7-2,TRBJ2-1,NA,ASSDRVSSYNEQF
TRBV6-4,TRBJ1-4,NA,ASSEVPGQGGEKLF
TRBV30,TRBJ1-6,NA,AWSGAAGGGRNSPLH
TRBV27,TRBJ2-1,once,ASSLSGTSGEQF
TRBV28,TRBJ1-2,few,ASRDSRLGYT
TRBV2,TRBJ1-2,few,ASSVQGVNYGYT
TRBV10-3,TRBJ2-3,NA,ASSAGGSTDTQY
TRBV7-2,TRBJ1-6,NA,ASSRGATPSPLH
TRBV7-9,TRBJ2-7,NA,ASSQTQDRFSYEQY
TRBV6-5,TRBJ1-2,NA,ASSVGYGYT
TRBV5-1,TRBJ1-1,NA,ASSRRQDATEAF
TRBV5-1,TRBJ2-2,NA,ASSSNGQTGELF